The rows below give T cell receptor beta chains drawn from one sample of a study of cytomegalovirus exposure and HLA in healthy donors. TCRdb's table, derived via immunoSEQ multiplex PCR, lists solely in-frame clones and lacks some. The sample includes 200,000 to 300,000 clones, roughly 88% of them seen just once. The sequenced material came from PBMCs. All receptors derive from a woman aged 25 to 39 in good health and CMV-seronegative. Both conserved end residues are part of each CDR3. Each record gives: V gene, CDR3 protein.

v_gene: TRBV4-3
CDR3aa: CASGQRTGAYNEQFF

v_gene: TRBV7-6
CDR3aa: CASSSTGGSYEQYF

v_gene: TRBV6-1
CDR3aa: CASTRGTEAFF

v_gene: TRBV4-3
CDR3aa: CASSQDPPVAGSSSGANVLTF

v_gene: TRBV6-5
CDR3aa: CASSRDRGYEKLFF

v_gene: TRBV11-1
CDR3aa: CASSLAKRRNYNEQFF

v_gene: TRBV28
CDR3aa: CASRLPQGRSYNEQFF

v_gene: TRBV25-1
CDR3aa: CASSELGTLSYEQYF

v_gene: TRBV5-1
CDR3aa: CASSLGGAGVETQYF

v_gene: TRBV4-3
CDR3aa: CASSLEGAPSTDTQYF

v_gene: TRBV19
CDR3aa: CASSIFHQETQYF

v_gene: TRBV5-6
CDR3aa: CASSSGVNQPQHF

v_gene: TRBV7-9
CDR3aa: CASSLVPSATYEQYF

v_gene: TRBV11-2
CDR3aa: CASSLDGNQETQYF

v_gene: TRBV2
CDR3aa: CAGLQGFTSYEQYF

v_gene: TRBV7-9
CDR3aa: CASSSGLWPEEQYF

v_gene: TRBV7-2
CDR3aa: CASSPAGQYSNQPQHF

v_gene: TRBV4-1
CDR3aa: CASSPLTSGRYEQYF

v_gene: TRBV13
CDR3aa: CASASRGPGELFF

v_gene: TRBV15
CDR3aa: CATSRDFRDARYF

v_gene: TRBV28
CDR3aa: CASSLMTAKHIQYF

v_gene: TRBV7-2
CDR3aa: CASSLNHEQYF

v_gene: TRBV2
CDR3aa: CASSPTGSYEQYF

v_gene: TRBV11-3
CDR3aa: CASSPLGEKNIQYF

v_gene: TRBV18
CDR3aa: CASSANANYEQYF

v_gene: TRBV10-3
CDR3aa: CAISDSGQSSYEQYF

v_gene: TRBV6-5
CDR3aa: CASSYTLETDTQYF

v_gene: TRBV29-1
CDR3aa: CSATGTSSYEQYF

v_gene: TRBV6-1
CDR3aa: CASSLGGQETQYF

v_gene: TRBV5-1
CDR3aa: CASSPRQGASYEQYF

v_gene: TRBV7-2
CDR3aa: CASNRGGNTEAFF

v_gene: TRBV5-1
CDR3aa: CASSPIGGPGLEQFF

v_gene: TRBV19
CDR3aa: CASSPPLGTGSGNTIYF

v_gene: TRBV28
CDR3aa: CASSQASGAGDTEAFF

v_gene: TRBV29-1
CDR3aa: CSGGRGPSLDGELFF

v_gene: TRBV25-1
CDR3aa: CASSPAEAHVSYEQYF

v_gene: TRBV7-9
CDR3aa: CASSSYYRGRGEKLFF

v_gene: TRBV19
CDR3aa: CASSMSSHIRTDTQYF

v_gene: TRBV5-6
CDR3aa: CASSPGQGANEQYF

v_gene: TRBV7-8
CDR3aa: CASSLGGGMNTEAFF

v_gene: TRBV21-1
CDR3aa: CASTTTSGSSEQYF

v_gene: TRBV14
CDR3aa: CASSPGQSSTDTQYF

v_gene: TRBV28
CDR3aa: CASSSGVPLNYEQYF

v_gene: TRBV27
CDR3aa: CASSLAGTSRRHEQFF

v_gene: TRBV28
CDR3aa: CASSLGGEGNEKLFF

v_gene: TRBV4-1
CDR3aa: CASSPYPSEGTGELFF

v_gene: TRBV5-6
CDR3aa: CASSFGGMYEQYF

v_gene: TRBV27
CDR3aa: CASQDRLNTGELFF

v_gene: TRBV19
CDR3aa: CASSIGAGAGETQYF

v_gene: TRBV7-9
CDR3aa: CASSSTDYEQYF

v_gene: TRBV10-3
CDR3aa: CAISEFLLDRGLITEAFF

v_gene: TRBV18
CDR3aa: CASSPYTSTEQFF

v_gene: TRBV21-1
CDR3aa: CASSKSAGRSSGTSYNEQFF

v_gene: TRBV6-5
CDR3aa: CASSPWGASTEAFF